This T cell receptor beta chain was identified during a study of T cell responses to AZD1222 COVID-19 vaccine. About this clone itself: What it binds is not known.

Study-wide points: Donor demographics were predominantly white British with a female majority; clonal diversity may be underestimated. Only 6 or 7 AZD1222 recipients tested seropositive at baseline.

TCRdb keeps only in-frame clones here, not all; method: immunoSEQ multiplex PCR. The sample has 130,000 to 150,000 clones; about nine tenths are singletons. Sequences were derived from peripheral blood, sampled on day 0 of MenACWY control vaccination. This clonotype was sampled from an adult in good health.

CDR3 bases: TGCGCCAGCAGCGTGGGGAGCCCGTCTGGCAATGAGCAGTTCTTC. Protein sequence: CASSVGSPSGNEQFF. V gene TRBV5-1 combines with J gene TRBJ2-1, with D possibly being TRBD2 (5 bases). V dropped 4 bases and J dropped 6 bases, with 17 bases sitting between them. This CDR3 has 15 amino acids. The germline V gene has CDR1 SGHRS and CDR2 YFSETQ.